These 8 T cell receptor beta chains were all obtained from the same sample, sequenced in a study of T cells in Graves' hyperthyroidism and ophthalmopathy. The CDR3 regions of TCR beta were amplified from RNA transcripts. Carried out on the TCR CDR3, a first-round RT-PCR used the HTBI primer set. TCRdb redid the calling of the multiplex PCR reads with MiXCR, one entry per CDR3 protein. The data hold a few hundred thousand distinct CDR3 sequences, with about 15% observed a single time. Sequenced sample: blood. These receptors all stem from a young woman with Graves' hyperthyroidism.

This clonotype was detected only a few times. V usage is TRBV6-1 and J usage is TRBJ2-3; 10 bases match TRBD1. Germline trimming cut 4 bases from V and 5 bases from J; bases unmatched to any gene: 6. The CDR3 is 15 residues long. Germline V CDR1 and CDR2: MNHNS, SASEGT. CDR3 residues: CASSGGQGLIDTQYF. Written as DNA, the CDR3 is TGTGCCAGCAGTGGGGGACAGGGGTTGATAGATACGCAGTATTTT.

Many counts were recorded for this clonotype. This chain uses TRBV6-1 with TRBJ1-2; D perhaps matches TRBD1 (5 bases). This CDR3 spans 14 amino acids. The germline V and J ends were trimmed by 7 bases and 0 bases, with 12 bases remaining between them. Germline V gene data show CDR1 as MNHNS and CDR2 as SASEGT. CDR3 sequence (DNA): TGTGCCAGCACAACGGACACCACTAACTATGGCTACACCTTC. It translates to CASTTDTTNYGYTF.

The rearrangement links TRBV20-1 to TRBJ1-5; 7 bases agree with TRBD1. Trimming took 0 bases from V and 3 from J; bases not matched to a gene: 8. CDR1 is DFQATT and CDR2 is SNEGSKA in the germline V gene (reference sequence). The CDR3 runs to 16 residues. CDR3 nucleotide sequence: TGCAGTGCTAGAGATCCCCAGGGGGATCTCAATCAGCCCCAGCATTTT. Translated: CSARDPQGDLNQPQHF.

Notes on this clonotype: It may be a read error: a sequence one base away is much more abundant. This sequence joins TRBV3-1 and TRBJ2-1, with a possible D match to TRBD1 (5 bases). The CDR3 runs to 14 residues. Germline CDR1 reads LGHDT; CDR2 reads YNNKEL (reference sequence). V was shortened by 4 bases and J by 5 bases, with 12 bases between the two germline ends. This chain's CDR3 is CASSRALGDNEQFF. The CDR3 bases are TGTGCCAGCAGCCGAGCTTTAGGGGACAATGAGCAGTTCTTC.

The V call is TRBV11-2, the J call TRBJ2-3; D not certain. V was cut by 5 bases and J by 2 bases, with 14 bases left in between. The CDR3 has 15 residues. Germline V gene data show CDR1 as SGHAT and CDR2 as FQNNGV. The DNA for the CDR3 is TGTGCCAGCAGCAGCTCCCGGGCCCTCACAGATACGCAGTATTTT. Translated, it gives CASSSSRALTDTQYF.

CDR3 DNA sequence: TGTGCCAGCAGTTATAGCCTATGGGGGGGCCCCACAGATACGCAGTATTTT. This codes for CASSYSLWGGPTDTQYF. This chain links TRBV6-9 with TRBJ2-3, with D possibly TRBD2 on 7 matching bases. Germline V CDR1 and CDR2: MNHGY, SVAAGI. The CDR3 has 17 residues. Trimming stripped 2 bases from V and 2 bases from J, with 17 bases between.

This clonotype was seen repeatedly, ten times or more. The CDR3 loop reads CSGTGTTEAFF. CDR3 nucleotide sequence: TGCAGCGGCACAGGGACCACTGAAGCTTTCTTT. V is TRBV29-1 and J is TRBJ1-1; D perhaps matches TRBD1 (6 bases). The CDR3 consists of 11 residues. Germline CDR1 and CDR2: SQVTM and ANQGSEA. V shed 7 bases and J shed 4 bases, with 10 bases lying between them.

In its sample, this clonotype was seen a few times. This CDR3 is CASSSAGARSPLHF. DNA for the CDR3: TGTGCCAGCAGTTCGGCAGGCGCGAGGTCACCCCTCCACTTT. V usage is TRBV27 and J usage is TRBJ1-6; the D is unclear. This CDR3 has 14 residues. Germline V gene sequence: CDR1 MNHEY, CDR2 SMNVEV (reference sequence). V lost 4 bases, J lost 10 bases, and 14 bases lay in between.